This T cell receptor (beta chain) was documented in a study of cytomegalovirus exposure and HLA in healthy donors. General observations from the study: The authors judged a highly shared variant cluster likely a sequencing artifact.

V lost 2 bases, J lost 1 base, and 6 bases stayed unmatched. Germline CDR1 reads SGHRS; CDR2 reads YFSETQ. The CDR3 has 17 residues. PCR involved 60 Vbeta and 13 Jbeta primers. Profiled with immunoSEQ multiplex PCR; TCRdb holds only in-frame clones, not every one. This table has 200,000 to 250,000 clones, roughly 91% appearing once. In the case of this clone: Its antigen is undetermined.

The chain recombines TRBV5-1 with TRBJ2-2, with 9 positions matching TRBD2. Specimen: PBMCs. This sequence originates from a woman aged 18-29 years in good health and CMV-seronegative. CDR3 bases: TGCGCCAGCAGCTTTTATATAGCGGGGGTGAACACCGGGGAGCTGTTTTTT. This gives the protein CASSFYIAGVNTGELFF.